Listed below are T cell receptor beta chains from one sample, sequenced in a study of T cells in tuberculosis. Sequenced by immunoSEQ multiplex PCR; TCRdb stores in-frame clones only, minus some. The repertoire holds about 50,000 clones, with 90% to 95% as singletons. The sample here was PBMCs, taken at tuberculosis diagnosis. These receptors were collected from an adult with tuberculosis. Each CDR3 is given with its conserved first and last residue. A D gene is named only where the DNA matches it firmly. Rows give clone size only sometimes, using once, few, many, or a class for an expanded clone.

CASSYSAGGNSPLHF	TGTGCCAGCAGTTACTCGGCAGGGGGAAATTCACCCCTCCACTTT	TRBJ1-6	TRBV6-5	.	TRBD1
CASRLYSRGLQNTEAFF	TGCGCCAGCCGCTTATACTCCAGGGGGCTACAGAACACTGAAGCTTTCTTT	TRBJ1-1	TRBV5-1	.	TRBD1
CASSLPGPSYEQYF	TGTGCCAGCAGCTTGCCAGGGCCCTCCTACGAGCAGTACTTC	TRBJ2-7	TRBV5-4	.	.
CATSRGTPGQGNEQYF	TGTGCCACCAGCAGAGGCACCCCGGGACAGGGAAACGAGCAGTACTTC	TRBJ2-7	TRBV15	.	TRBD1
CASSLSGLLQETQYF	TGTGCCAGCAGTTTATCGGGCCTCCTTCAAGAGACCCAGTACTTC	TRBJ2-5	TRBV27	.	.
CASSVGGPDTQYF	TGTGCCAGCAGTGTTGGAGGGCCCGATACGCAGTATTTT	TRBJ2-3	TRBV2	.	.
CASSVIPGTQYF	TGTGCCAGCAGCGTAATCCCCGGTACGCAGTATTTT	TRBJ2-3	TRBV9	.	.
CASSLFTGEYEQYF	TGTGCCAGCAGCTTATTTACGGGAGAATACGAGCAGTACTTC	TRBJ2-7	TRBV7-6	.	.
CASIPLGRGGAKNIQYF	TGTGCCAGCATCCCTCTCGGTAGGGGGGGAGCCAAAAACATTCAGTACTTC	TRBJ2-4	TRBV28	.	.
CASSLAPTPNSNYGYTF	TGTGCCAGCAGCTTAGCCCCTACTCCGAACTCTAACTATGGCTACACCTTC	TRBJ1-2	TRBV7-9	.	.
CASRDREGSPLHF	TGTGCCAGCAGGGACAGGGAAGGTTCACCCCTCCACTTT	TRBJ1-6	TRBV25-1	.	TRBD1
CASSLGGSRTDTQYF	TGTGCCAGCAGCTTAGGAGGGAGTCGGACAGATACGCAGTATTTT	TRBJ2-3	TRBV7-2	.	.
CAWSVGARRSNQPQHF	TGTGCCTGGAGTGTAGGGGCTAGAAGGAGCAATCAGCCCCAGCATTTT	TRBJ1-5	TRBV30	.	.
CAWSWYKNTGELFF	TGTGCCTGGTCGTGGTACAAGAACACCGGGGAGCTGTTTTTT	TRBJ2-2	TRBV30	.	.
CASSQDPQGAVGEQYF	TGCGCCAGCAGCCAAGATCCCCAGGGGGCAGTCGGCGAGCAGTACTTC	TRBJ2-7	TRBV4-3	.	TRBD1
CASRPGLTAEAFF	TGTGCCAGCAGGCCGGGTCTGACGGCTGAAGCTTTCTTT	TRBJ1-1	TRBV6-5	.	.
CASSPRTSGRSDTQYF	TGTGCCAGCAGTCCGAGGACTAGCGGGAGGTCAGATACGCAGTATTTT	TRBJ2-3	TRBV28	.	TRBD2
CASSLLESPIYGYTF	TGTGCCAGCAGCTTATTAGAGTCACCAATCTATGGCTACACCTTC	TRBJ1-2	TRBV7-2	.	.
CASSLLVAGVGANVLTF	TGTGCCAGCAGTTTATTGGTGGCGGGAGTTGGGGCCAACGTCCTGACTTTC	TRBJ2-6	TRBV27	.	TRBD2
CAISQRGGNTEAFF	TGTGCCATCAGCCAGCGGGGAGGTAACACTGAAGCTTTCTTT	TRBJ1-1	TRBV10-3	.	.
CASRPGKRVEETQYF	TGTGCCAGCCGCCCAGGGAAGCGGGTGGAAGAGACCCAGTACTTC	TRBJ2-5	TRBV6-1	.	.
CASRASGFGGGQFF	TGTGCCAGCAGGGCTAGCGGGTTTGGAGGGGGGCAGTTCTTC	TRBJ2-1	TRBV6-5	.	TRBD2
CATSRGGAPSGANVLTF	TGTGCCACCAGCAGAGGTGGGGCCCCCTCTGGGGCCAACGTCCTGACTTTC	TRBJ2-6	TRBV15	.	.
CASSLAGVSEQFF	TGTGCCAGCAGCTTAGCGGGCGTTAGTGAGCAGTTCTTC	TRBJ2-1	TRBV7-9	.	.
CATSRDRGKVETQYF	TGTGCCACCAGCAGAGATCGGGGGAAGGTAGAGACCCAGTACTTC	TRBJ2-5	TRBV15	.	.
CASSWTGRDSPLHF	TGCGCCAGCAGCTGGACAGGGAGGGATTCACCCCTCCACTTT	TRBJ1-6	TRBV5-1	.	TRBD1
CASSQDAGGRKTEAFF	TGCGCCAGCAGCCAAGATGCCGGGGGGCGCAAGACTGAAGCTTTCTTT	TRBJ1-1	TRBV4-3	.	.
CASSRQGSSYEQYF	TGCGCCAGCAGTCGACAGGGTAGCTCCTACGAGCAGTACTTC	TRBJ2-7	TRBV5-1	.	TRBD1
CASTQEGVFTEAFF	TGTGCCAGCACCCAAGAGGGTGTCTTCACTGAAGCTTTCTTT	TRBJ1-1	TRBV2	few	.
CASSSPMGTGSYEQYF	TGTGCCAGCAGCTCTCCCATGGGTACGGGTTCCTACGAGCAGTACTTC	TRBJ2-7	TRBV7-9	once	.
CASSLSVTSGAYEQYF	TGCGCCAGCAGCTTGTCGGTGACCTCGGGGGCCTACGAGCAGTACTTC	TRBJ2-7	TRBV5-1	.	.
CASRWTGAIGELFF	TGTGCCAGCAGATGGACAGGGGCGATCGGGGAGCTGTTTTTT	TRBJ2-2	TRBV2	.	TRBD1
CASSLVGQINQPQHF	TGTGCCAGCAGCTTAGTTGGACAGATCAATCAGCCCCAGCATTTT	TRBJ1-5	TRBV7-2	.	.
CASSLEGQGVMSYGYTF	TGTGCCAGCAGCTTGGAGGGACAGGGAGTTATGTCCTATGGCTACACCTTC	TRBJ1-2	TRBV5-5	.	TRBD1
CASSQALGWGEWNEQFF	TGCGCCAGCAGCCAAGCCTTAGGGTGGGGGGAGTGGAATGAGCAGTTCTTC	TRBJ2-1	TRBV4-3	.	.
CASSPPRTGHGYTF	TGTGCCAGCAGTCCCCCCCGGACAGGTCACGGCTACACCTTC	TRBJ1-2	TRBV28	.	TRBD1
CASSLFLGDAMNTEAFF	TGTGCCAGCAGCTTATTTCTTGGAGACGCTATGAACACTGAAGCTTTCTTT	TRBJ1-1	TRBV7-8	.	.
CAWSVSSGANVLTF	TGTGCCTGGAGTGTATCTTCTGGGGCCAACGTCCTGACTTTC	TRBJ2-6	TRBV30	.	.
CASSGQALEAFF	TGTGCCAGCAGTGGACAGGCCCTTGAAGCTTTCTTT	TRBJ1-1	TRBV6-1	few	.
CASSPERNTGELFF	TGTGCCAGCAGCCCAGAACGGAACACCGGGGAGCTGTTTTTT	TRBJ2-2	TRBV7-2	.	.
CASSARAGEYNEQFF	TGTGCCAGCAGCGCCCGAGCGGGAGAGTACAATGAGCAGTTCTTC	TRBJ2-1	TRBV9	.	TRBD2
CASSEQGSPDAGELFF	TGTGCCAGCAGTGAACAGGGTTCGCCTGACGCCGGGGAGCTGTTTTTT	TRBJ2-2	TRBV28	.	.
CASSLAVSQETQYF	TGCGCCAGCAGCTTGGCCGTCAGCCAAGAGACCCAGTACTTC	TRBJ2-5	TRBV5-1	.	.
CAWMGQGNYGYTF	TGTGCCTGGATGGGACAGGGGAACTATGGCTACACCTTC	TRBJ1-2	TRBV30	.	TRBD1
CSVGLGTSGSRAGELFF	TGCAGCGTTGGTTTAGGGACTAGCGGGAGTCGCGCCGGGGAGCTGTTTTTT	TRBJ2-2	TRBV29-1	.	TRBD2
CASSLDRSHEQFF	TGTGCCAGCAGCTTGGACAGGAGCCATGAGCAGTTCTTC	TRBJ2-1	TRBV5-4	.	.
CASSFGPTEQYF	TGTGCCAGCAGCTTTGGTCCCACAGAGCAGTACTTC	TRBJ2-7	TRBV5-4	.	.
CASASPTGSNEKLFF	TGTGCCAGCGCCTCGCCGACAGGATCAAATGAAAAACTGTTTTTT	TRBJ1-4	TRBV6-1	.	.
CASRIRQDRDGSDTQYF	TGTGCCAGCAGAATTCGCCAGGACAGGGATGGATCAGATACGCAGTATTTT	TRBJ2-3	TRBV6-8	.	TRBD1
CASSRRVNYGYTF	TGTGCCAGCAGCCGCAGGGTCAACTATGGCTACACCTTC	TRBJ1-2	TRBV7-2	.	.
CASSYLGHLNTEAFF	TGTGCCAGCAGTTACTTAGGACACCTAAACACTGAAGCTTTCTTT	TRBJ1-1	TRBV6-5	.	.
CASSLRGTQYF	TGTGCCAGCAGCCTTCGGGGTACGCAGTATTTT	TRBJ2-3	TRBV5-6	.	.
CASRGGNQETQYF	TGTGCCAGCAGGGGGGGGAACCAAGAGACCCAGTACTTC	TRBJ2-5	TRBV2	.	TRBD2
CASSQDRDSGSYNEQFF	TGTGCCAGCAGCCAAGATAGGGACAGCGGGTCCTACAATGAGCAGTTCTTC	TRBJ2-1	TRBV4-2	.	.
CAWSSGLLSNQPQHF	TGTGCCTGGAGTTCCGGACTGCTTAGCAATCAGCCCCAGCATTTT	TRBJ1-5	TRBV30	once	.
CASRLQGAPNTGELFF	TGTGCCAGCAGGCTACAGGGGGCGCCGAACACCGGGGAGCTGTTTTTT	TRBJ2-2	TRBV27	.	TRBD1
CASEQPGQGLHEQYF	TGTGCCAGTGAGCAACCGGGACAGGGGTTACACGAGCAGTACTTC	TRBJ2-7	TRBV19	.	TRBD1
CASSYGRWAANTEAFF	TGTGCCAGCAGTTACGGGAGGTGGGCAGCGAACACTGAAGCTTTCTTT	TRBJ1-1	TRBV6-5	.	.